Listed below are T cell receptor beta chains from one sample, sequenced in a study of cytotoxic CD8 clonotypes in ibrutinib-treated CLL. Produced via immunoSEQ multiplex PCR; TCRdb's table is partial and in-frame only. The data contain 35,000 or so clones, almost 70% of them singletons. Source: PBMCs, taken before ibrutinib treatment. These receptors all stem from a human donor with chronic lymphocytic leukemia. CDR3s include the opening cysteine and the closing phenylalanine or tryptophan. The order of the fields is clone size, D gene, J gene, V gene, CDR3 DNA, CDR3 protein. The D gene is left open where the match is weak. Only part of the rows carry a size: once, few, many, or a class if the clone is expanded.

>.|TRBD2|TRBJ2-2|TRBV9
TGTGCCAGCGGAGGACTAGCGGGAGTAAACACCGGGGAGCTGTTTTTT
CASGGLAGVNTGELFF
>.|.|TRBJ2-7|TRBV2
TGTGCCAGCAGTGCATTAGTCGGATTCACCTACGAGCAGTACTTC
CASSALVGFTYEQYF
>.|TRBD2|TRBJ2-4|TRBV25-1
TGTGCCAGCATCGGAGGACTAGCGGGAATGGCCAAAAACATTCAGTACTTC
CASIGGLAGMAKNIQYF
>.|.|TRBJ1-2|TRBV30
TGTGCCTGGGGCCCTTTGGGGGGCTACACCTTC
CAWGPLGGYTF
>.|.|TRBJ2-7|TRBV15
TGTGCCACCAGCAGAGTTCAGGGATTAACCTACGAGCAGTACTTC
CATSRVQGLTYEQYF
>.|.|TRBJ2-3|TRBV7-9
TGTGCCAGCAGCCTGACTACGGGGCTAGCAGATACGCAGTATTTT
CASSLTTGLADTQYF
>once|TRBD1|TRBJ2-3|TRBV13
TGTGCCGTACCGGGACAGGAAACAGATACGCAGTATTTT
CAVPGQETDTQYF
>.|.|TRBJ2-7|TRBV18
TGTGCCAGCTCACCAGACACAGAGGGCGAGCAGTACTTC
CASSPDTEGEQYF
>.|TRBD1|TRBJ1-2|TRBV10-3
TGTGCCATCAGTGAACCGGGACAGGGACGAGTCTATGGCTACACCTTC
CAISEPGQGRVYGYTF
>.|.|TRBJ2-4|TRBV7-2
TGTGCCAGCTCCTCCCCCTGGGTAGCCAAAAACATTCAGTACTTC
CASSSPWVAKNIQYF
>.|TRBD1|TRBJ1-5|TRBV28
TGTGCCAGCAGATCCCTCTGGGACAGGGACTTGAATCAGCCCCAGCATTTT
CASRSLWDRDLNQPQHF
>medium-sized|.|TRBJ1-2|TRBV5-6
TGTGCCAGCAGCTTCTATCTATCGGGATATGGCTACACCTTC
CASSFYLSGYGYTF
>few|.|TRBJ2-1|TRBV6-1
TGTGCCAGCAGTGAAACCCAAGCGCAGTTCTTC
CASSETQAQFF
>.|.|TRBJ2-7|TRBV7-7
TGTGCTAGCAGCTCCGCCTCCGCGGGAGAGCAGTACTTC
CASSSASAGEQYF
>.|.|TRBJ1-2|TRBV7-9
TGTGCCAGCAGCTTGCAGGGACTGAGCTATGGCTACACCTTC
CASSLQGLSYGYTF
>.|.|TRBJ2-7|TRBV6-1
TGTGCCAGCAGGGCTAACTACGAGCAGTACTTC
CASRANYEQYF
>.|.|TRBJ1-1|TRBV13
TGTGCCAGCAGCCTACAGGGGAACACTGAAGCTTTCTTT
CASSLQGNTEAFF
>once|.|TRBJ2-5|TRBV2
TGTGCCAGCAGTGAACAGGTCCGAGAGACCCAGTACTTC
CASSEQVRETQYF
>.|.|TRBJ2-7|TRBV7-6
TGTGCCAGCAGCTTAGAAACTGGCCTTTACTACGAGCAGTACTTC
CASSLETGLYYEQYF
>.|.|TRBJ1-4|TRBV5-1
TGCGCCAGCAGCTTGTATAGTCCTAATGAAAAACTGTTTTTT
CASSLYSPNEKLFF
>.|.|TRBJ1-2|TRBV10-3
TGTGCCATCCCGGACGGCCTCGGCTACACCTTC
CAIPDGLGYTF
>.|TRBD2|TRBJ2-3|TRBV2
TGTGCCAGCAGGCCCCTAGCGGGAGGGGCAGATACGCAGTATTTT
CASRPLAGGADTQYF
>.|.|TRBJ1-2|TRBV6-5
TGTGCCAGCAGTTACTCGATGCAGCAGGGTGGCTACACCTTC
CASSYSMQQGGYTF
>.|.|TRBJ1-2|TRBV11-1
TGTGCCAGCAGCTTAGGGTGGAACTATGGCTACACCTTC
CASSLGWNYGYTF
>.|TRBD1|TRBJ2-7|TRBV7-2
TGTGCCAGCAGCTTTTCCGGGACAGGGGGTTACGAGCAGTACTTC
CASSFSGTGGYEQYF
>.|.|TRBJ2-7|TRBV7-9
TGTGCCAGCAGCTTCCGCCACGAGCAGTACTTC
CASSFRHEQYF
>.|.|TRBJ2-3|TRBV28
TGTGCCAGCAGTTTATCCTGGGGTACGCAGTATTTT
CASSLSWGTQYF
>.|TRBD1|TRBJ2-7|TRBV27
TGTGCCAGCAGCCCGACCCCCCTGGGACAGGCAGTTACCTACGAGCAGTACTTC
CASSPTPLGQAVTYEQYF
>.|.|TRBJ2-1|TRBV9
TGTGCCAGCAGCGCCCTAGGACCCTGGGCCCTACACAATGAGCAGTTCTTC
CASSALGPWALHNEQFF
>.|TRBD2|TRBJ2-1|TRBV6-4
TGTGCCAGCAGTTCCTTTAGCGGGAGCTCCAATGAGCAGTTCTTC
CASSSFSGSSNEQFF
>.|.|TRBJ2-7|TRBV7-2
TGTGCCAGCAGCTTATATTGGAGAGGGGACTCCTACGAGCAGTACTTC
CASSLYWRGDSYEQYF
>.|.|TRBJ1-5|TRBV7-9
TGTGCCAGCAGCTTGCTTGATAGCAATCAGCCCCAGCATTTT
CASSLLDSNQPQHF
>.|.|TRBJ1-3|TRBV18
TGTGCCAGCTCACCACCGATAAGGGTATCCGGAAACACCATATATTTT
CASSPPIRVSGNTIYF
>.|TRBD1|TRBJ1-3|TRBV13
TGTGCCAGCAGCCCGACGGGACAGGGATCTGGAAACACCATATATTTT
CASSPTGQGSGNTIYF
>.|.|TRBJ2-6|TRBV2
TGTGCCAGCAGTGGTTCTGGGGCCAACGTCCTGACTTTC
CASSGSGANVLTF
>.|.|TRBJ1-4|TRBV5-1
TGCGCCAGCAGCATATCAGGGAAGGCTAATGAAAAACTGTTTTTT
CASSISGKANEKLFF
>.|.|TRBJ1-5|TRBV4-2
TGTGCCAGCAGCCAAGATCGACAGGCCCCTCAGCCCCAGCATTTT
CASSQDRQAPQPQHF
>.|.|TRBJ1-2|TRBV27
TGTGCCAGCAGTATCGGACAGACTAACTATGGCTACACCTTC
CASSIGQTNYGYTF
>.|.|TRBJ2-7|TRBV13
TGTGCCAGCAGCTCACCAAAGGACGCACCCCCGAACAAGCAGTACTTC
CASSSPKDAPPNKQYF
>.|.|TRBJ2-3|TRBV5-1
TGCGCCAGCAGCTTGGGGCTAGTTAGCACAGATACGCAGTATTTT
CASSLGLVSTDTQYF
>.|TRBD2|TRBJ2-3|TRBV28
TGTGCCAGCCACGGAACGGGGGGAAGCACAGATACGCAGTATTTT
CASHGTGGSTDTQYF
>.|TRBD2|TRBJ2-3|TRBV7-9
TGTGCCAGCAGCCCGACTAGCGGCACAGATACGCAGTATTTT
CASSPTSGTDTQYF
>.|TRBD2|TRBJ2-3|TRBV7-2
TGTGCCAGCAGCCGCGGCGGACTAGCGGGAGGGTTGGCAGATACGCAGTATTTT
CASSRGGLAGGLADTQYF
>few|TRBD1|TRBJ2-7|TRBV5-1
TGCGCCAGCAGACCCAGACAGGGGGCTGGCGAGCAGTACTTC
CASRPRQGAGEQYF
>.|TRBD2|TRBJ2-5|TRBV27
TGTGCCAGCAGCGGACTAGCGGGAGGGCCGGAGGAGACCCAGTACTTC
CASSGLAGGPEETQYF
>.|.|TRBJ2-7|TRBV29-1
TGCAGCGTGCTCGGTCACGAGCAGTACTTC
CSVLGHEQYF
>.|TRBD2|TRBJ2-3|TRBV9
TGTGCCAGCAGCGTAGGGCTAGCGGGAGTCTCAGATACGCAGTATTTT
CASSVGLAGVSDTQYF
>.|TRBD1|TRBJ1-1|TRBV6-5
TGTGCCAGCAGTTTAGACAGGGTGGGCACTGAAGCTTTCTTT
CASSLDRVGTEAFF
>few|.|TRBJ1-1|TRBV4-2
TGTGCCAGCAGCTTAGACAGGATGAACACTGAAGCTTTCTTT
CASSLDRMNTEAFF
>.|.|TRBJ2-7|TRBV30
TGTGCCTGGAGTGGGGGCGGCAGTACCTACGAGCAGTACTTC
CAWSGGGSTYEQYF
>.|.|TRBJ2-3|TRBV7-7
TGTGCCAGCAGCTTAAGTGGCACAGATACGCAGTATTTT
CASSLSGTDTQYF
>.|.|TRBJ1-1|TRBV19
TGTGCCAGTAGCCCTATAGAAACCGGGACAAGTGAAGCTTTCTTT
CASSPIETGTSEAFF
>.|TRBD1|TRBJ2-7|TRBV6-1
TGTGCCAGCACCGTGGGACAGAGCTACGAGCAGTACTTC
CASTVGQSYEQYF
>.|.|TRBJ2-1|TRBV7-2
TGTGCCAGCAGCTCAGGGGAATTACCCCCAGACCGGGAGCAGTTCTTC
CASSSGELPPDREQFF
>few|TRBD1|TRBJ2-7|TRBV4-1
TGCGCCAGCAGCCCTACAGGGGGCCACGAGCAGTACTTC
CASSPTGGHEQYF
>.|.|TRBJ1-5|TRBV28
TGTGCCAGCAGTTTGCAGAATCAGCCCCAGCATTTT
CASSLQNQPQHF
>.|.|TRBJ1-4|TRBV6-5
TGTGCCAGCAGTTCCGGAATTGCTAATGAAAAACTGTTTTTT
CASSSGIANEKLFF
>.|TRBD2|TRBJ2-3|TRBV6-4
TGTGCCAGCAGTCGGCTAGCGGGAGGCACAGATACGCAGTATTTT
CASSRLAGGTDTQYF